This T cell receptor beta chain came from a study of regulatory T cells in long-lasting Graves disease. Assembly of TCR beta libraries relied on iRepertoire HTBI primers together with Arm-PCR of CDR3 regions. TCRdb passed the multiplex PCR reads through MiXCR, listing each CDR3 protein once. The sample yields roughly 610,000 distinct CDR3 sequences, approximately 15% seen once. The time point: newly diagnosed GD, antithyroid drugs for less than 3 months. PBMCs were the source of the RNA used for TCR sequencing. Looked up from germline, CDR1 is MGHRA and CDR2 is YSYEKL. This CDR3 has 14 amino acids. Between the trimmed V and J ends, which lost 1 base and 0 bases, there was a span of 5 bases. A further study also used this sample, focusing on T cells in Graves' hyperthyroidism and ophthalmopathy. That source reports: Used for diagnoses were clinical symptoms, serum thyroxine and TRAb, thyroid ultrasound and orbital computed tomography. Primed by the HTBI set, a first-round RT-PCR was run on the TCR CDR3. In the blood, most expanded thyroid clonotypes above 0.001 appeared as well.

The chain carries TRBV4-1 and TRBJ2-3, with D possibly being TRBD2 (5 bases). This TCR was recovered from a woman younger than 45 with Graves disease. The starting material was peripheral blood mononuclear cells (PBMCs), obtained at new diagnosis, from a patient treated with antithyroid drugs. CDR3 amino acids: CASSQGTSTDTQYF. In DNA, the CDR3 is TGCGCCAGCAGCCAAGGGACTAGCACAGATACGCAGTATTTT.